This TCR beta chain comes out of a study of T cell responses to AZD1222 COVID-19 vaccine. The data were produced by immunoSEQ multiplex PCR, yet TCRdb's version contains in-frame clones alone and is incomplete. The repertoire includes some 130,000 clones, roughly 92% of them detected once, and more than 4.5% sits in the top ten. The CDR3 has 17 residues. Per the germline V gene, CDR1 is SGHTA and CDR2 is FQGNSA. J lost 1 base, V lost 4 bases, and 8 bases had no gene match. The V gene is TRBV7-2, the J gene TRBJ1-2; 11 bases align to TRBD1. Sequenced material: peripheral blood, taken on day 0 of AZD1222 vaccination. The receptor was derived from an adult in good health. CDR3 sequence: CASSSRTGGVVNYGYTF. As DNA, the CDR3 is TGTGCCAGCAGCTCCCGGACAGGGGGCGTAGTTAACTATGGCTACACCTTC. Together with reference TRBV7-2 and TRBJ1-2, the CDR3 gives the full variable domain: GAGVSQSPSNKVTEKGKDVELRCDPISGHTALYWYRQSLGQGLEFLIYFQGNSAPDKSGLPSDRFSAERTGGSVSTLTIQRTQQEDSAVYLCASSSRTGGVVNYGYTFGSGTRLTVV.